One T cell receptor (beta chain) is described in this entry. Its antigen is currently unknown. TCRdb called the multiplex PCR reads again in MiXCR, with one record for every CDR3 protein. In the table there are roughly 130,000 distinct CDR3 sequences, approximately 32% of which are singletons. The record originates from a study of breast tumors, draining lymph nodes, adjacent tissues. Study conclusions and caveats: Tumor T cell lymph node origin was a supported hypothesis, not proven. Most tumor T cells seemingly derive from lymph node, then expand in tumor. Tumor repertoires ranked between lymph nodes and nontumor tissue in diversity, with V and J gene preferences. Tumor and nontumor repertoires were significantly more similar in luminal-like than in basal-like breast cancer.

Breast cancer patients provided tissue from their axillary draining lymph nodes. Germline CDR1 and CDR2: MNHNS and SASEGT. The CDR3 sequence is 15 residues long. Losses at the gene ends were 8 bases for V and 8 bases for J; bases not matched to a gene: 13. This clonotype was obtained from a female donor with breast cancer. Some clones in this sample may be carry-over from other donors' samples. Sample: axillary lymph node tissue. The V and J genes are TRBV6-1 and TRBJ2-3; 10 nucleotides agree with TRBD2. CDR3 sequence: CASRRERGGPGTQYF. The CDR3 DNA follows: TGTGCCAGCCGTCGGGAGCGGGGGGGCCCCGGTACGCAGTATTTT.